These 25 T cell receptor beta chains came from one sample sequenced in a study of T-cell memory formation after mild COVID-19. TCRdb analysed the 5' RACE reads with MiXCR anew, one entry per CDR3 protein. The sample includes around 160,000 distinct CDR3 sequences, 11% of them seen just once. The sequencing input was PBMCs or a T cell subset sorted from them (not recorded which). The source of these receptors is a young man who had mild COVID-19 (a few samples of this study predate the infection). Cell type and time point are not known.

This clonotype was counted between two and nine times. The CDR3 here is CAHTQPPSGGQETQYF. In nucleotides, the CDR3 is TGTGCCCACACGCAACCCCCCTCGGGGGGGCAAGAGACCCAGTACTTC. V is TRBV24-1 and J is TRBJ2-5; 8 nucleotides match TRBD2. This CDR3 is 16 amino acids long. CDR1 and CDR2 (germline): KGHDR, SFDVKD. V was clipped by 12 bases and J by 2 bases; unmatched bases: 16.

This clonotype has more than one count but fewer than ten. The CDR3 DNA sequence: TGTGCCAGCAGCCAAGGAGTGTCACAGGGGCTTCGGTACGAGCAGTACTTC. This encodes CASSQGVSQGLRYEQYF. This chain connects TRBV4-2 to TRBJ2-7; 7 positions agree with TRBD1. CDR3 length equals 17 residues. J gave up 4 bases and V 1 base, and 13 bases lay outside the gene matches. Per germline, CDR1 LGHNA and CDR2 YNFKEQ.

V and J are TRBV5-1 and TRBJ1-1; perhaps TRBD1 as D (6 bases). Germline CDR1 is SGHRS and CDR2 is YFSETQ. With 3 bases removed from V and 4 bases from J, the gap between germline ends came to 13 bases. This CDR3 has 14 residues. CDR3 region: CASSSNRVFTEAFF. In nucleotides, the CDR3 is TGCGCCAGCAGCTCCAACAGGGTATTCACTGAAGCTTTCTTT.

The sample holds a few counts of this clonotype. The chain uses TRBV2 and TRBJ2-7; the D gene could be TRBD1 or TRBD2 (6 bases each). The V gene's germline CDR1 is SNHLY and CDR2 FYNNEI. V lost 8 bases and J lost 7, with 15 bases in between. The CDR3 length is 12 residues. The CDR3 region has the DNA TGTGCCAGCTATCGGGGGCTGGGGGAGCAGTACGTC. Translation: CASYRGLGEQYV.

This clonotype was counted a few times. The rearrangement links TRBV7-9 to TRBJ1-1; TRBD1 might be the D (6 bases). The length of the CDR3 is 15 residues. Germline CDR1 is SEHNR and CDR2 is FQNEAQ (reference sequence). The germline V and J ends were trimmed by 5 bases and 0 bases, with 13 bases remaining between them. The DNA of the CDR3 is TGTGCCAGCAGCAATCCGGGACACGTGAACACTGAAGCTTTCTTT. As protein: CASSNPGHVNTEAFF.

V is TRBV7-9 and J is TRBJ1-5; D perhaps matches TRBD1 (5 bases). The CDR3 is 12 amino acids. V was cut by 7 bases and J by 9 bases, with 13 bases left in between. Germline V gene sequence: CDR1 SEHNR, CDR2 FQNEAQ (reference sequence). CDR3 in DNA: TGTGCCAGCACCACCGGGGCGGGGCCCCAGCATTTT. It codes for CASTTGAGPQHF. Full variable domain (missing parts from reference TRBV7-9 and TRBJ1-5): DTGVSQNPRHKITKRGQNVTFRCDPISEHNRLYWYRQTLGQGPEFLTYFQNEAQLEKSRLLSDRFSAERPKGSFSTLEIQRTEQGDSAMYLCASTTGAGPQHFGDGTRLSIL.

The rearrangement links TRBV7-3 to TRBJ2-1; 7 bases fit TRBD2. This CDR3 has 15 amino acids. Germline assignment: CDR1 SGHTA and CDR2 FQGTGA. With 5 bases clipped from V and 4 bases from J, the junction kept 8 bases outside the gene matches. The DNA for the CDR3 is TGTGCCAGCAGCACGCAGACTAGCTCTTACAATGAGCAGTTCTTC. Its translation is CASSTQTSSYNEQFF. Drawing the rest from reference TRBV7-3 and TRBJ2-1, the complete variable domain is GAGVSQTPSNKVTEKGKYVELRCDPISGHTALYWYRQSLGQGPEFLIYFQGTGAADDSGLPNDRFFAVRPEGSVSTLKIQRTERGDSAVYLCASSTQTSSYNEQFFGPGTRLTVL.

This clonotype appeared a few times. The V call is TRBV5-1, the J call TRBJ1-2, with D possibly TRBD1 on 5 matching bases. V was clipped by 0 bases and J by 3 bases, with 9 bases between them. This CDR3 has 14 residues. Germline V gene sequence: CDR1 SGHRS, CDR2 YFSETQ. The CDR3 DNA reads TGCGCCAGCAGCTTGGGACGAGGGGACTATGGCTACACCTTC. Protein product: CASSLGRGDYGYTF. Drawing the rest from reference TRBV5-1 and TRBJ1-2, the complete variable domain is KAGVTQTPRYLIKTRGQQVTLSCSPISGHRSVSWYQQTPGQGLQFLFEYFSETQRNKGNFPGRFSGRQFSNSRSEMNVSTLELGDSALYLCASSLGRGDYGYTFGSGTRLTVV.

This clonotype was counted a few times. The V call is TRBV6-5, the J call TRBJ2-3; TRBD2 aligns across 8 bases. CDR1 MNHEY and CDR2 SVGAGI come from the germline V gene. The CDR3 consists of 15 residues. After removal of 6 bases from V and 1 base from J, the junction contained 6 bases not matched to a gene. The CDR3, as DNA: TGTGCCAGCAGCCCGGGGGGGCTGCGCACAGATACGCAGTATTTT. Amino acid sequence: CASSPGGLRTDTQYF.

This clonotype turned up a few times. The chain has TRBV6-2 or TRBV6-3 and TRBJ2-1; D remains unclear. The V gene's germline CDR1 is MNHEY and CDR2 SVGEGT. The ends were cut back, 0 bases at V and 7 bases at J, with 7 bases in the middle. This CDR3 spans 13 amino acids. CDR3 bases: TGTGCCAGCAGTTACTCGACGGCGAATGAGCAGTTCTTC. It is translated as CASSYSTANEQFF.

This clonotype occurred a few times. The J gene is TRBJ2-7, the V gene TRBV29-1; 9 bases are shared with TRBD1. The V gene's germline CDR1 is SQVTM and CDR2 ANQGSEA. Trimming cost V 4 bases and J 3 bases; bases outside gene matches: 7. The CDR3 runs 14 residues. In nucleotides, the CDR3 is TGCAGCGTTGGGGACAGGGCCTCTATCTACGAGCAGTACTTC. Its translation: CSVGDRASIYEQYF.

The chain employs TRBV2 and TRBJ2-5; D gene unclear. The V gene's germline CDR1 is SNHLY and CDR2 FYNNEI. V dropped 6 bases and J dropped 5 bases, with 4 bases sitting between them. CDR3 length: 10 residues. CDR3 coding DNA: TGTGCCAGCAGGAGGGAGACCCAGTACTTC. It yields the protein CASRRETQYF.

This clonotype was seen only a few times. V and J are TRBV7-2 and TRBJ2-7; TRBD2 is a possible D gene (5 bases). Looked up from germline, CDR1 is SGHTA and CDR2 is FQGNSA. CDR3 length: 14 amino acids. Trimming took 8 bases from V and 0 from J, leaving 14 bases between them. In nucleotides, the CDR3 is TGTGCCAGCCTGAGGGCTACACACTCCTACGAGCAGTACTTC. The encoded protein is CASLRATHSYEQYF.

This clonotype was observed a few times. V gene TRBV2 combines with J gene TRBJ1-6, with a weak D call TRBD1 (6 bases). Looked up from germline, CDR1 is SNHLY and CDR2 is FYNNEI. The V end lost 1 base, the J end lost 16 bases, and 8 bases lay between the germline ends. CDR3 length: 11 residues. The CDR3 bases are TGTGCCAGCAGTGAAGACAGGGCTCTCCACTTT. Its translation: CASSEDRALHF.

This clonotype was counted only a few times. The V gene is TRBV2, the J gene TRBJ2-7; TRBD1 might be the D (6 bases). The CDR3 has 12 residues. V was pared by 4 bases and J by 5 bases, with 9 bases between. The germline V gene has CDR1 SNHLY and CDR2 FYNNEI. CDR3 sequence reads: CASSAQGNEQYF. CDR3 nucleotides: TGTGCCAGCAGTGCACAGGGTAACGAGCAGTACTTC.

This clonotype turned up a few times. The chain uses TRBV7-9 and TRBJ1-1; no firm D call. The CDR3 has 14 amino acids. The V gene lost 5 bases and the J gene lost 7 bases, with 17 bases spanning the gap. Looked up from germline, CDR1 is SEHNR and CDR2 is FQNEAQ (reference sequence). The CDR3 bases are TGTGCCAGCAGCGGGCTTTGGGGAGGTGGTGAAGCTTTCTTT. It translates to CASSGLWGGGEAFF.

The sample holds a few counts of this clonotype. The V gene is TRBV18, the J gene TRBJ1-1; a weak D match, TRBD1 (5 bases). The germline gives CDR1 KGHSH, CDR2 LQKENI. The CDR3 runs 18 residues. Trimming shortened V by 3 bases and J by 1 base, and 21 bases separated the two germline ends. In DNA form, the CDR3 reads TGTGCCAGCTCACCTGCCCGGGGAGGGGCGGATACGAACACTGAAGCTTTCTTT. It translates to CASSPARGGADTNTEAFF.

There are many counts of this clonotype. The chain has TRBV7-9 and TRBJ2-1; 7 bases align to TRBD2. The ends lost 5 bases at V and 6 bases at J; junction bases unmatched: 1. The CDR3 is 12 amino acids. Germline V CDR1 and CDR2: SEHNR, FQNEAQ (reference sequence). The CDR3 region is CASSGRGNEQFF. Here the CDR3 DNA reads TGTGCCAGCAGCGGGAGGGGCAATGAGCAGTTCTTC.

This clonotype came up many times. The rearrangement links TRBV6-5 to TRBJ2-2, with 9 bases that match TRBD2. V dropped 10 bases and J dropped 6; count of bases not matched to a gene: 6. This CDR3 has 13 amino acids. The germline V gene encodes CDR1 MNHEY and CDR2 SVGAGI. The CDR3, as DNA: TGTGCCACCATAGGACTAGCGCCCGGGGAGCTGTTTTTT. Amino acids: CATIGLAPGELFF.

This clonotype showed up just a few times. The rearrangement links TRBV7-2 to TRBJ2-3, with 10 bases aligning to TRBD1. The J segment lost 5 bases and the V segment lost 1 base, leaving 6 bases of the junction unmatched. Germline-derived CDR1 and CDR2 are SGHTA and FQGNSA. The CDR3 loop spans 16 amino acids. CDR3 sequence reads: CASSLGRQGAGDTQYF. Here the CDR3 DNA reads TGTGCCAGCAGCTTAGGTCGACAGGGGGCTGGAGATACGCAGTATTTT.

This clonotype was counted at least ten times. J is TRBJ2-3 and V is TRBV6-2 or TRBV6-3; no definite D call. Germline V lookup: CDR1 MNHEY, CDR2 SVGEGT. The CDR3 length is 11 residues. Trimming stripped 5 bases from V and 6 bases from J, with 6 bases between. In nucleotides, the CDR3 is TGTGCCAGCAGTGTTAGCGATACGCAGTATTTT. This encodes CASSVSDTQYF.

The table lists this clonotype with a few counts. The chain carries TRBV12-3 or TRBV12-4 and TRBJ1-5; a weak D match, TRBD1 (6 bases). This CDR3 has 16 amino acids. V shed 2 bases and J shed 6 bases, with 17 bases lying between them. The CDR3 DNA follows: TGTGCCAGCAGTTTATCCAGAGGGGGGGGTGTTCAGCCCCAGCATTTT. Its translation is CASSLSRGGGVQPQHF.

The chain recombines TRBV30 with TRBJ2-3; 8 bases map to TRBD2. This CDR3 spans 14 amino acids. Trimming cost V 3 bases and J 0 bases; bases outside gene matches: 2. Germline values: CDR1 GTSNPN, CDR2 SVGIG (reference sequence). The CDR3 is CAWSGGASTDTQYF. The DNA for the CDR3 is TGTGCCTGGAGCGGGGGGGCGAGCACAGATACGCAGTATTTT.

The chain carries TRBV20-1 and TRBJ2-2; possible D gene TRBD1, 5 bases. Trimming shortened V by 3 bases and J by 6 bases, and 14 bases separated the two germline ends. Looked up from germline, CDR1 is DFQATT and CDR2 is SNEGSKA (reference sequence). CDR3 size: 14 residues. The CDR3 sequence: CSARVPGRSGELFF. The CDR3 region has the DNA TGCAGTGCTAGGGTCCCAGGGCGGTCCGGGGAGCTGTTTTTT.

The chain combines TRBV27 with TRBJ2-2; D gene unclear. Germline assignment: CDR1 MNHEY and CDR2 SMNVEV (reference sequence). The CDR3 covers 12 residues. Trimming cost V 3 bases and J 8 bases, with 7 bases left between them. As DNA, the CDR3 is TGTGCCAGCAGTTTCTGGTCAGGGGAGCTGTTTTTT. This sequence encodes CASSFWSGELFF.